This passage covers 9 T cell receptor beta chains from one sample sequenced in a study of CD8 T cells in ankylosing spondylitis. TCRdb called the 5' RACE reads again in MiXCR, with one record for every CDR3 protein. This sample yields over 700,000 distinct CDR3 sequences, of which over 15% are seen a single time; 19% belongs to the top ten. Study outcomes and limitations: Among TCR beta sequences, a motif of under 10 highly homologous variants appeared characteristic of ankylosing spondylitis blood.

These receptors' antigens are unknown. Sequencing was done on a sample of blood, either unsorted or a sorted T cell fraction (not recorded which). All receptors come from a male donor with ankylosing spondylitis.

There are many counts of this clonotype. The DNA of the CDR3 is TGTGCCAGCAGCGTCGGGTTCGGGACCCTCGGAGAGACCCAGTACTTC. Encoded protein: CASSVGFGTLGETQYF. The genes are TRBV9 and TRBJ2-5; the D call may be TRBD1 or TRBD2 (5 bases each). The V gene lost 2 bases and the J gene lost 4 bases, with 18 bases spanning the gap. The V gene's germline CDR1 is SGDLS and CDR2 YYNGEE. CDR3 length equals 16 residues.

This clonotype was picked up a small number of times. The V gene is TRBV29-1, the J gene TRBJ2-3; D is unclear. CDR3 length equals 15 residues. Trimming left V 6 bases short and J 0 bases short, with 16 bases between. The germline CDR1 and CDR2 sequences are SQVTM and ANQGSEA. CDR3 sequence: CSVDDLPLSTDTQYF. The CDR3 region has the DNA TGCAGCGTGGACGACCTACCCCTGAGCACAGATACGCAGTATTTT.

This chain uses TRBV20-1 with TRBJ2-7; D gene ambiguous. Trimming pared 0 bases from V and 1 base from J, leaving 10 bases between. This CDR3 comprises 14 residues. The germline gives CDR1 DFQATT, CDR2 SNEGSKA (reference sequence). CDR3 DNA: TGCAGTGCTAGAGATCCAGTATCTTCCTACGAGCAGTACTTC. As protein: CSARDPVSSYEQYF.

This clonotype was counted many times. The V and J genes are TRBV5-1 and TRBJ1-2; D not resolved. V lost 9 bases, J lost 7 bases, and 16 bases lay in between. This CDR3 spans 12 amino acids. From germline, CDR1 is SGHRS and CDR2 YFSETQ. CDR3 sequence (DNA): TGCGCCACACGACCGGGTGCGGGTGGCTACACCTTC. Its translation is CATRPGAGGYTF.

This clonotype was seen only a few times. This chain joins TRBV20-1 and TRBJ2-1; TRBD2 matches at 10 bases. The CDR3 consists of 16 residues. Germline lookup yields CDR1 DFQATT and CDR2 SNEGSKA (reference sequence). Unmatched junction bases numbered 11, after V lost 1 base and J lost 8 bases. The CDR3 protein is CSARGTSGRLRDEQFF. CDR3 bases: TGCAGTGCTAGAGGGACTAGCGGACGACTCAGGGATGAGCAGTTCTTC.

The chain uses TRBV6-2 or TRBV6-3 and TRBJ2-5; no firm D call. Trimming removed 2 bases at V and 3 bases at J, with 4 bases between. The CDR3 contains 12 residues. Germline V gene data show CDR1 as MNHEY and CDR2 as SVGEGT. The CDR3 DNA reads TGTGCCAGCAGTTACCCCGAAGAGACCCAGTACTTC. The encoded protein is CASSYPEETQYF.

This chain connects TRBV12-5 to TRBJ2-7; D remains ambiguous. From germline, CDR1 is LGHNT and CDR2 FRNRAP. The CDR3 consists of 13 residues. V lost 7 bases and J lost 6, with 16 bases in between. The CDR3 sequence is CASAQQMPGEQYF. As DNA, the CDR3 is TGTGCTAGTGCTCAACAGATGCCGGGCGAGCAGTACTTC.

The rearrangement links TRBV2 to TRBJ2-2; TRBD1 matches at 11 bases. This CDR3 region has 17 residues. V was pared by 6 bases and J by 1 base, with 7 bases of the junction left unmatched. CDR1 is SNHLY and CDR2 is FYNNEI in the germline V gene. The CDR3 DNA reads as TGTGCCAGCAGGGGACAGGGGGGAACTCAGAACACCGGGGAGCTGTTTTTT. Its protein product is CASRGQGGTQNTGELFF.

This sequence joins TRBV18 and TRBJ2-3, with D hard to call. This CDR3 region has 13 residues. Per germline, CDR1 KGHSH and CDR2 LQKENI. Trimming removed 3 bases from V and 2 bases from J, with 6 bases in between. The CDR3 DNA is TGTGCCAGCTCACCCTTTGACACAGATACGCAGTATTTT. Translation gives CASSPFDTDTQYF. The full variable domain, completed using reference TRBV18 and TRBJ2-3, is NAGVMQNPRHLVRRRGQEARLRCSPMKGHSHVYWYRQLPEEGLKFMVYLQKENIIDESGMPKERFSAEFPKEGPSILRIQQVVRGDSAAYFCASSPFDTDTQYFGPGTRLTVL.